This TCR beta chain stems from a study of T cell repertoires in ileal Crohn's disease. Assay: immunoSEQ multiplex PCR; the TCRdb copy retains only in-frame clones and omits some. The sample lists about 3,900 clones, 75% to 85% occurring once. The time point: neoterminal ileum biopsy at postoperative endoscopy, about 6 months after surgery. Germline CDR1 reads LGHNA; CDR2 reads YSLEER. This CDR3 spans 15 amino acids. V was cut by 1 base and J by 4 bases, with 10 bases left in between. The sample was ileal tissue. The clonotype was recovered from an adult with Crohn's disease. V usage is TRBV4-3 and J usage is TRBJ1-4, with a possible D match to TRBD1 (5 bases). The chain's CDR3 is CASSQGWGGNEKLFF. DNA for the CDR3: TGCGCCAGCAGCCAAGGTTGGGGGGGTAATGAAAAACTGTTTTTT.